These 11 T cell receptor beta chains originate from one sample sequenced in a study of identical twins. Via MiXCR, TCRdb re-called the 5' RACE reads, giving one row per CDR3 protein. In the table there are roughly 1.6 million distinct CDR3 sequences, less than 35% of which are singletons. Sequenced material: cord blood. These receptors all stem from a newborn girl in good health.

The chain carries TRBV12-3 or TRBV12-4 and TRBJ2-4, with 11 positions matching TRBD1. J was trimmed by 2 bases and V by 0 bases; bases with no gene match: 6. The CDR3 runs to 18 residues. The CDR3 nucleotides are TGTGCCAGCAGTTTAGCGCTGGGACAGGGGGGGACCAAAAACATTCAGTACTTC. Encoded protein: CASSLALGQGGTKNIQYF.

The chain carries TRBV7-2 and TRBJ2-1, with unresolved D. The CDR3 is made up of 15 amino acids. Germline values: CDR1 SGHTA, CDR2 FQGNSA. Deletions cut 1 base from V and 3 bases from J, with 10 bases between. The CDR3: CASSLVGDLYNEQFF. CDR3 in DNA: TGTGCCAGCAGCTTAGTCGGAGACCTCTACAATGAGCAGTTCTTC.

This clonotype was seen a handful of times. This rearrangement joins TRBV6-4 to TRBJ2-1, with TRBD2 matching 8 bases. The V and J ends lost 4 bases and 2 bases, in that order; junction bases with no gene match: 4. The CDR3 consists of 15 residues. Germline V CDR1 and CDR2: MRHNA, SNTAGT. The CDR3 coding sequence is TGTGCCAGCAGTGTGCGAGCGGGAGCCTACAATGAGCAGTTCTTC. Amino acids: CASSVRAGAYNEQFF.

This clonotype was picked up a small number of times. The chain recombines TRBV27 with TRBJ2-3, with TRBD2 matching 7 bases. The J segment lost 2 bases and the V segment lost 3 bases, leaving 5 bases of the junction unmatched. From germline, CDR1 is MNHEY and CDR2 SMNVEV (reference sequence). The CDR3 is made up of 15 amino acids. Written as DNA, the CDR3 is TGTGCCAGCAGTTTCGGGAGGCAGGCCACAGATACGCAGTATTTT. Its translation is CASSFGRQATDTQYF.

In its sample, this clonotype was seen many times. The CDR3 nucleotides read TGTGCCAGCGGGACTATCAAAACCAATGAGCAGTTCTTC. Translating it yields CASGTIKTNEQFF. This chain joins TRBV12-3 or TRBV12-4 and TRBJ2-1; 7 bases align to TRBD2. The ends lost 8 bases at V and 6 bases at J; junction bases unmatched: 7. This CDR3 comprises 13 residues.

This clonotype was seen just once. The genes are TRBV15 and TRBJ2-5, with TRBD2 matching over 8 bases. Germline V gene sequence: CDR1 LNHNV, CDR2 YYDKDF (reference sequence). Losses at the gene ends were 1 base for V and 11 bases for J; bases not matched to a gene: 12. This CDR3 has 15 residues. The CDR3 sequence: CATSRALAENNEQYF. In DNA, the CDR3 is TGTGCCACCAGCAGAGCACTAGCGGAAAATAATGAGCAGTACTTC.

This clonotype was detected only a few times. The rearrangement joins TRBV29-1 to TRBJ2-5, with 8 positions matching TRBD2. CDR3 length equals 15 residues. V was pared by 2 bases and J by 0 bases, with 5 bases of the junction left unmatched. CDR1 is SQVTM and CDR2 is ANQGSEA in the germline V gene. This CDR3 reads CSVEFAGGYQETQYF. DNA for the CDR3: TGCAGCGTTGAATTCGCGGGGGGCTACCAAGAGACCCAGTACTTC.

In this sample, this clonotype turned up many times. This chain joins TRBV20-1 and TRBJ1-2; D possibly corresponds to TRBD1 (6 bases). Trimming stripped 1 base from V and 0 bases from J, with 12 bases between. The CDR3 is 15 residues long. CDR1 and CDR2 (germline): DFQATT, SNEGSKA (reference sequence). CDR3 region: CSARASRGPNYGYTF. CDR3 DNA: TGCAGTGCTAGAGCTTCCAGGGGCCCTAACTATGGCTACACCTTC.

The chain recombines TRBV29-1 with TRBJ2-1, with D maybe TRBD2 (7 bases). This CDR3 spans 13 amino acids. CDR1 and CDR2 (germline): SQVTM, ANQGSEA. In DNA form, the CDR3 reads TGCAGTTGGGGGGGGCAGGGGACCAATGAGCAGTTCTTC. As protein: CSWGGQGTNEQFF.

The chain is built from TRBV6-5 and TRBJ2-5, with TRBD2 identical over 8 bases. From germline, CDR1 is MNHEY and CDR2 SVGAGI. V gave up 4 bases and J gave up 11 bases; unmatched junction bases: 9. This CDR3 contains 13 residues. CDR3 nucleotides: TGTGCCAGCAGTTCGACTAGCGTCGATGAGCAGTACTTC. Protein product: CASSSTSVDEQYF.

This clonotype showed up many times. J is TRBJ2-7 and V is TRBV29-1; D might be TRBD1 (5 bases). The CDR3 has 14 amino acids. The germline V gene encodes CDR1 SQVTM and CDR2 ANQGSEA. V was clipped by 4 bases and J by 3 bases, with 16 bases between them. CDR3 protein: CSVGRQNARYEQYF. In DNA, the CDR3 is TGCAGCGTTGGGCGACAGAACGCACGCTACGAGCAGTACTTC.